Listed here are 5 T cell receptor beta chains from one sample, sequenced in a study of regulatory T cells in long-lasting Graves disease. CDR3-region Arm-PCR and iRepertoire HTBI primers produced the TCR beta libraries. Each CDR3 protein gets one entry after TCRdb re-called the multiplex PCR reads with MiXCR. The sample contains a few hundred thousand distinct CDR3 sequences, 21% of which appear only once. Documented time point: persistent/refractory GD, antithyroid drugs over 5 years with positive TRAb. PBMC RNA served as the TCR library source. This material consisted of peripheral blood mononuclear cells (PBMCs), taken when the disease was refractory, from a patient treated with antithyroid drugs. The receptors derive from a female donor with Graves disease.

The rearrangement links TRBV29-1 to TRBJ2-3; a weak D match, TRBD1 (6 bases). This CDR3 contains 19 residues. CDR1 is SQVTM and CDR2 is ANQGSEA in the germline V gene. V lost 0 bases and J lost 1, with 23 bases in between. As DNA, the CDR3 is TGCAGCGTTGAAGACCTCGGTTCCCAGGGGAGTGACCGCACAGATACGCAGTATTTT. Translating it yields CSVEDLGSQGSDRTDTQYF.

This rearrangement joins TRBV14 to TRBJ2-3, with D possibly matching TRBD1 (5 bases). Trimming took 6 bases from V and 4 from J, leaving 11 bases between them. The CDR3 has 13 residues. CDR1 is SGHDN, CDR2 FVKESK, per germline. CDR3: CASRDIAADTQYF. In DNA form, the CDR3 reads TGTGCCAGCAGGGACATCGCGGCAGATACGCAGTATTTT.

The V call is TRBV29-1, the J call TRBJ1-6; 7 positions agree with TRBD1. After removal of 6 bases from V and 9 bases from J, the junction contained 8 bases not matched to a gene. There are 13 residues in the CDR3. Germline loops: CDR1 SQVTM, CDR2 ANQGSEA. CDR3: CSVATGVGSPLHF. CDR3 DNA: TGCAGCGTGGCTACAGGGGTGGGTTCACCCCTCCACTTT.

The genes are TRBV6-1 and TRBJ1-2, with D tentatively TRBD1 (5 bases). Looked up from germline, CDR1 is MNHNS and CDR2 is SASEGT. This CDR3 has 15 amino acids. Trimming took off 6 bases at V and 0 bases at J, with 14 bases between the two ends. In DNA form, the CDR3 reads TGTGCCAGCAGCTCTCCTCGGGGGGCTAACTATGGCTACACCTTC. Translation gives CASSSPRGANYGYTF.

The DNA for the CDR3 is TGTGCCAGCAGCTTAGGTCGGGTTCGAAACATTCAGTACTTC. Protein sequence: CASSLGRVRNIQYF. V and J are TRBV7-9 and TRBJ2-4; D call uncertain. Looked up from germline, CDR1 is SEHNR and CDR2 is FQNEAQ (reference sequence). CDR3 length equals 14 residues. Trimming pared 1 base from V and 6 bases from J, leaving 10 bases between.